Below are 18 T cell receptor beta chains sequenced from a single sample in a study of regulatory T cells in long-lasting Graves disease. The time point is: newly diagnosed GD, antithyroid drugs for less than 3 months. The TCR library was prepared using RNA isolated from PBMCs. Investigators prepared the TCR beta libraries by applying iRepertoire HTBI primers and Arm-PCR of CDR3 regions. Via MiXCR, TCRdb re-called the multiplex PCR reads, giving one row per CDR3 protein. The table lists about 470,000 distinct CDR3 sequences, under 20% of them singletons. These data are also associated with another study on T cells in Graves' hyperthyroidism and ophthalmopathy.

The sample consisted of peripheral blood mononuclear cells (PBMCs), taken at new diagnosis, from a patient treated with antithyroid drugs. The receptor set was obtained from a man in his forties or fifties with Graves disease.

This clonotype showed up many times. CDR3 sequence: CAISGTVPNTEAFF. Written as DNA, the CDR3 is TGTGCCATCAGTGGGACAGTCCCGAACACTGAAGCTTTCTTT. The gene calls are TRBV10-3 and TRBJ1-1; a possible D gene is TRBD1 (6 bases). V lost 4 bases, J lost 1 base, and 10 bases lay in between. CDR1 and CDR2 (germline): ENHRY, SYGVKD. The CDR3 has 14 amino acids.

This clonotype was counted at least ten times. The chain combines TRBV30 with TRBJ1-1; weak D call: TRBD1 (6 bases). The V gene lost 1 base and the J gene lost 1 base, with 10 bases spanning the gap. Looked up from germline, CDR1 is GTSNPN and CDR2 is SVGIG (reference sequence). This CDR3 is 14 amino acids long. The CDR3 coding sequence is TGTGCCTGGAGTGGCTTAGGGGGGAACACTGAAGCTTTCTTT. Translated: CAWSGLGGNTEAFF.

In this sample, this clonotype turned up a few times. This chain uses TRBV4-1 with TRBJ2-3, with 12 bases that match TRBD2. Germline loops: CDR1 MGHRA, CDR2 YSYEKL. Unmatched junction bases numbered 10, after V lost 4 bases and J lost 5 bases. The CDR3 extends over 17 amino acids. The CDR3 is CASSPRETSGRGDTQYF. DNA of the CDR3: TGCGCCAGCAGCCCGCGGGAGACTAGCGGGAGAGGAGATACGCAGTATTTT.

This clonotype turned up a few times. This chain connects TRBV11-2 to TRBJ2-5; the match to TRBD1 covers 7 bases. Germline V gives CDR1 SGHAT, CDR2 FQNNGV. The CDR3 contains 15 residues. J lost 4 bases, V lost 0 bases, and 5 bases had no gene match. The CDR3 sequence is CASSLEGGGPETQYF. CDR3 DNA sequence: TGTGCCAGCAGCTTAGAAGGGGGCGGTCCAGAGACCCAGTACTTC.

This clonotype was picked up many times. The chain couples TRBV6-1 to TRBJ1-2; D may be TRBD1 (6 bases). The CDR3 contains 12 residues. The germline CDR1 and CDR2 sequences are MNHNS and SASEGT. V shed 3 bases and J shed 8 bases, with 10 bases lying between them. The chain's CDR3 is CASSDRQDGYTF. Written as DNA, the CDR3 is TGTGCCAGCAGTGACCGACAGGACGGCTACACCTTC.

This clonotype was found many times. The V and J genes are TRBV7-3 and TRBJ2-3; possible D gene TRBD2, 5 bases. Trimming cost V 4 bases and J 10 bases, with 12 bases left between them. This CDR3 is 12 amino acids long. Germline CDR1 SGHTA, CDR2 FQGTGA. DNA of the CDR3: TGTGCCAGCAGCTCCCGGACCGGGGCGCAGTATTTT. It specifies CASSSRTGAQYF. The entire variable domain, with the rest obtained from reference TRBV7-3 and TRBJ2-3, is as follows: GAGVSQTPSNKVTEKGKYVELRCDPISGHTALYWYRQSLGQGPEFLIYFQGTGAADDSGLPNDRFFAVRPEGSVSTLKIQRTERGDSAVYLCASSSRTGAQYFGPGTRLTVL.

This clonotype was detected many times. The CDR3 is CASSLTMGGEQYF. The DNA for the CDR3 is TGTGCCAGCAGCTTAACAATGGGTGGGGAGCAGTACTTC. V gene TRBV7-3 combines with J gene TRBJ2-7, with no clear D. CDR3 size: 13 residues. V was trimmed by 0 bases and J by 7 bases, leaving 10 bases between them. Germline CDR1 SGHTA, CDR2 FQGTGA.

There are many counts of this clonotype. This chain's CDR3 is CASSFQETGNTIYF. The CDR3 nucleotides read TGTGCCAGCAGCTTCCAGGAGACTGGAAACACCATATATTTT. The chain employs TRBV7-9 and TRBJ1-3; D remains unclear. The CDR3 sequence is 14 residues long. CDR1 is SEHNR and CDR2 is FQNEAQ in the germline V gene (reference sequence). Trimming took 3 bases from V and 2 from J, leaving 8 bases between them.

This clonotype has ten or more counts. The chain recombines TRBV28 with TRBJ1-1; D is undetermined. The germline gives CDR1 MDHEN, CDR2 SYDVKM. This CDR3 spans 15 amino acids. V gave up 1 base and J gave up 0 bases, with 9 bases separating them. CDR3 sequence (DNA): TGTGCCAGCAGTTTATCGGCCAGCGTGAACACTGAAGCTTTCTTT. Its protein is CASSLSASVNTEAFF.

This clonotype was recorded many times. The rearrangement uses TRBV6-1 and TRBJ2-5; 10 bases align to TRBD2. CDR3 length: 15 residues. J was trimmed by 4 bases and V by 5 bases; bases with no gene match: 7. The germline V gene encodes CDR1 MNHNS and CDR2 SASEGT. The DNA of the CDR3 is TGTGCCAGCAGTCGGCTAGCGGGAGCCACAGAGACCCAGTACTTC. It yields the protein CASSRLAGATETQYF.

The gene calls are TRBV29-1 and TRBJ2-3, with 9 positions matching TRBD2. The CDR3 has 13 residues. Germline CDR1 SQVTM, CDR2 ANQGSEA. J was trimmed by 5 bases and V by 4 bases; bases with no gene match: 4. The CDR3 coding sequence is TGCAGCGTTGGTAGCGGGAGAGGAGATACGCAGTATTTT. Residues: CSVGSGRGDTQYF.

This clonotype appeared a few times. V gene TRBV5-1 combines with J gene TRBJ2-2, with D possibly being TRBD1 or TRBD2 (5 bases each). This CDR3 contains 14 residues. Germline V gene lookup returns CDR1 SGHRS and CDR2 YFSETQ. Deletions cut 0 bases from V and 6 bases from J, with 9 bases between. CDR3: CASSLATGPGELFF. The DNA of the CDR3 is TGCGCCAGCAGCTTGGCTACGGGGCCCGGGGAGCTGTTTTTT. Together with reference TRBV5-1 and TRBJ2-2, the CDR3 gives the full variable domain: KAGVTQTPRYLIKTRGQQVTLSCSPISGHRSVSWYQQTPGQGLQFLFEYFSETQRNKGNFPGRFSGRQFSNSRSEMNVSTLELGDSALYLCASSLATGPGELFFGEGSRLTVL.

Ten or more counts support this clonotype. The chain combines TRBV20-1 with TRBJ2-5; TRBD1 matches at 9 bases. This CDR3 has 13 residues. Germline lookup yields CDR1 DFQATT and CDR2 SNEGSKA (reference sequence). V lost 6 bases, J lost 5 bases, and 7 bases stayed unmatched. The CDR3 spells CSALGTGTETQYF. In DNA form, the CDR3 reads TGCAGTGCCCTTGGGACAGGGACGGAGACCCAGTACTTC.

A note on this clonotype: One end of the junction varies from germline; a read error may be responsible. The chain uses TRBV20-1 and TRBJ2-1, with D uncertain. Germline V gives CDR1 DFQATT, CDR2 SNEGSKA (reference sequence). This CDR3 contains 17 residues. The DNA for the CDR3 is TGCAGTGCTAGATCCATTTCCCCGGCTACCTCACACAATGAGCAGCTCTTC. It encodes CSARSISPATSHNEQLF.

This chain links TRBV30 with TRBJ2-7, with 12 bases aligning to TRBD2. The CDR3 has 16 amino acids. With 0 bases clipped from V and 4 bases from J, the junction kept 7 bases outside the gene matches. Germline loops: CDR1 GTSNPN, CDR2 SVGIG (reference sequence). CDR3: CAWSVDWTSGNYEQYF. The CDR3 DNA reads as TGTGCCTGGAGTGTGGATTGGACTAGCGGGAATTACGAGCAGTACTTC.

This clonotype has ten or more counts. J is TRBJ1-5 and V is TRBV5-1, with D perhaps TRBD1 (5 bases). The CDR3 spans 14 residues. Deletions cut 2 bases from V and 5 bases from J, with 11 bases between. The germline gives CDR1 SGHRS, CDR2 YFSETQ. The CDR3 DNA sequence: TGCGCCAGCAGCTTAACAGGTCCGGATCAGCCCCAGCATTTT. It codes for CASSLTGPDQPQHF.

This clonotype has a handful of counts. The CDR3 DNA is TGTGCCAGCAGACGACCCGGGACTAGTAACACCGGGGAGCTGTTTTTT. Translated, it gives CASRRPGTSNTGELFF. V is TRBV6-1 and J is TRBJ2-2, with 8 bases aligning to TRBD2. The CDR3 has 16 residues. In germline, CDR1 is MNHNS, CDR2 SASEGT. The ends lost 6 bases at V and 2 bases at J; junction bases unmatched: 8.

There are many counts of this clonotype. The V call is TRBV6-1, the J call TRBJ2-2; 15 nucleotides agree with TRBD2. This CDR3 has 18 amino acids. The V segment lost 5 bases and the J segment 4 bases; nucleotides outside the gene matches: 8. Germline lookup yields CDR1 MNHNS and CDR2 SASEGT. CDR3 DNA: TGTGCCAGCAGTCACGGACTAGCGGGAGGGTCTAGCACCGGGGAGCTGTTTTTT. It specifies CASSHGLAGGSSTGELFF.